This T cell receptor (beta chain) was sequenced for a study of shared clonotypes between healthy human individuals. This clone was seen only a few times. Assay: immunoSEQ multiplex PCR; the TCRdb copy retains only in-frame clones and omits some. This sample has around 700,000 clones, with around 72% found just once. This CDR3 is built from 13 residues. Germline V CDR1 and CDR2: SGHVS, FQNEAQ. V was cut by 6 bases and J by 6 bases, with 12 bases left in between. V usage is TRBV7-8 and J usage is TRBJ1-5; D call uncertain. Sequenced material: memory CD4+ T cells sorted from blood. The subset is: CD45RA-negative fraction. The clonotype comes from a woman under 40 in good health. This CDR3 is CASRPSVGQPQHF. The CDR3 region has the DNA TGTGCCAGCAGACCCTCAGTAGGTCAGCCCCAGCATTTT.